The 2 T cell receptor beta chains presented below share a single source sample, sequenced in a study of identical twins (dated by TCRdb to about 2016). Preparation of the library involved 5' RACE. Sequencer: Illumina HiSeq 2000. TCRdb reprocessed the public reads (quality trimming at Q25 with fastp, clone calling with MiXCR) and kept in-frame beta chains. Rows matching on CDR3 protein sequence are summarized as one entry with the most common DNA and genes. The sample table records about 720,000 distinct CDR3 sequences; roughly 18% of these occur just once. The ten largest clonotypes hold 10% to 15% of the sample. The same specimen was also included in a second study, on T cells expressing NK-cell markers.

Sequencing input: PBMCs. The receptors were sampled from a woman aged 18-29 years in good health.

This clonotype has just a few counts. J is TRBJ2-7 and V is TRBV12-3 or TRBV12-4; tentatively, D is TRBD2 (5 bases). Trimming cost V 8 bases and J 6 bases, with 14 bases left between them. This CDR3 has 12 residues. Here the CDR3 DNA reads TGTGCCAGCCGAGAGGGAAGCATCGAGCAGTACTTC. This codes for CASREGSIEQYF.

V and J are TRBV6-1 and TRBJ2-3; no definite D call. Trimming left V 8 bases short and J 0 bases short, with 9 bases between. CDR1 MNHNS and CDR2 SASEGT come from the germline V gene. CDR3 length: 13 amino acids. The CDR3 spells CASEGPSTDTQYF. The CDR3 DNA follows: TGTGCCAGCGAAGGCCCTAGCACAGATACGCAGTATTTT.